This TCR beta chain was sequenced during a study of shared clonotypes between healthy human individuals. Germline loops: CDR1 KGHSH, CDR2 LQKENI. This CDR3 comprises 15 residues. The ends were cut back, 2 bases at V and 1 base at J, with 12 bases in the middle. This clone appeared a few times. The data were produced by immunoSEQ multiplex PCR, yet TCRdb's version contains in-frame clones alone and is incomplete. The sample lists around 500,000 clones, around 75% occurring once. The receptor's source is a woman between 40 and 50 years old in good health. Some clones in this sample may be carry-over from other donors' samples. V is TRBV18 and J is TRBJ2-7; the D gene is possibly TRBD2 (5 bases). The sequenced sample was PBMCs. CDR3 sequence (DNA): TGTGCCAGCTCACCAGAGAGGCGGGTTTCCTACGAGCAGTACTTC. Translated: CASSPERRVSYEQYF.